This TCR beta chain comes out of a study of glioma-infiltrating T cells after dendritic cell vaccination. Study-wide results and caveats: TCR clonality showed no direct relationship with survival.

The immunoSEQ assay amplified TCRB CDR3 from up to roughly 2 ug DNA. Libraries were prepared by immunoSEQ multiplex PCR; TCRdb keeps only in-frame clonotypes and omits some of them. Of approximately 100,000 clones listed, around three quarters are singletons. Points on this clone: As yet, its antigen is unknown.

Unmatched junction bases numbered 17, after V lost 0 bases and J lost 8 bases. This CDR3 is built from 18 residues. Germline CDR1 reads LGHNA; CDR2 reads YNFKEQ. The V call is TRBV4-2, the J call TRBJ2-5, with 8 bases aligning to TRBD1. The sequencing here drew on blood, taken before dendritic cell vaccination. This clonotype was sampled from a human donor with glioblastoma. The CDR3 region is CASSQDIETGVFLLTQYF. The CDR3 DNA sequence: TGTGCCAGCAGCCAAGATATCGAGACAGGGGTGTTTTTATTAACCCAGTACTTC.